The source of this T cell receptor beta chain is a study of post-analysis software for immune sequencing data. The wider study: Both relapsing-remitting and secondary progressive multiple sclerosis featured among the disease courses, as did progressive-relapsing multiple sclerosis. General study findings and limits: Batch-matched samples strongly co-clustered by F measure. Significantly lower normalized Chao1 diversity was seen in multiple sclerosis patients than in controls. About five TRBV segments occurring more often in patients than controls included TRBV5-6, TRBV5-1 and TRBV20-1.

The CDR3 length is 15 residues. Germline V gene sequence: CDR1 WSHSY, CDR2 SAAADI. Trimming removed 1 base from V and 3 bases from J; junction bases left unmatched: 1. A note on this clonotype: Antigen specificity is unknown.

Prepared libraries of TCR beta cDNA carried unique molecular identifiers. T cells numbering roughly 1 to 10 million yielded roughly 500,000 cDNA molecules. TCRdb analysed the PCR reads with MiXCR anew, one entry per CDR3 protein. Here the sample spans hundreds of thousands of distinct CDR3 sequences, 59% being singletons. The rearrangement links TRBV10-2 to TRBJ1-2, with 11 bases lining up with TRBD1. The source of this sequence is a girl between 2 and 10 years old with multiple sclerosis. The sequencing sample was made of blood. The CDR3 DNA sequence: TGCGCCAGCAGTGAGTGGGGACAGGGGGACTATGGCTACACCTTC. Protein sequence: CASSEWGQGDYGYTF.